Presented here are 25 T cell receptor beta chains from one specimen sequenced in a study of molecular identifiers for immune sequencing clone quantification. Each CDR3 protein is one row after TCRdb ran MiXCR on the PCR reads. The top ten hold 0.75% to 0.9% of the sample, which has tens of thousands of distinct CDR3 sequences, roughly 23% seen once. Sequencing was done on a sample of naive CD8+ T cells from blood, with Jurkat cell RNA spiked in. The subset is: FACS-sorted CD8+CD4-CCR7+CD45RA+ naive T cells. The receptors originated from a human donor in good health. Some libraries in this study had Jurkat cell RNA spiked in.

The rearrangement uses TRBV20-1 and TRBJ2-3, with unresolved D. This CDR3 region has 13 residues. Germline-derived CDR1 and CDR2 are DFQATT and SNEGSKA (reference sequence). The V and J ends lost 2 bases and 0 bases respectively, with 6 bases between them. The CDR3 DNA is TGCAGTGCTAGAAACACTAGCACAGATACGCAGTATTTT. Amino acid sequence: CSARNTSTDTQYF.

Ten or more counts support this clonotype. The chain employs TRBV7-9 and TRBJ2-4; D might be TRBD1 (5 bases). Germline CDR1 and CDR2: SEHNR and FQNEAQ (reference sequence). The CDR3 is 16 residues long. The V end was cut by 5 bases, the J end by 2 bases, with 16 bases between. The CDR3 coding sequence is TGTGCCAGCAGCAATAGGAAGGGGTCGACCAAAAACATTCAGTACTTC. It codes for CASSNRKGSTKNIQYF. Combining the CDR3 with reference TRBV7-9 and TRBJ2-4 gives the whole variable domain DTGVSQNPRHKITKRGQNVTFRCDPISEHNRLYWYRQTLGQGPEFLTYFQNEAQLEKSRLLSDRFSAERPKGSFSTLEIQRTEQGDSAMYLCASSNRKGSTKNIQYFGAGTRLSVL.

This chain links TRBV5-4 with TRBJ2-7; 7 nucleotides align to TRBD1. J gave up 3 bases and V 2 bases, and 5 bases lay outside the gene matches. The CDR3 is made up of 14 amino acids. Germline V gene data show CDR1 as SGHNT and CDR2 as YYREEE (reference sequence). The CDR3 protein is CASSFRTGDYEQYF. The CDR3 nucleotides are TGTGCCAGCAGCTTTAGGACAGGAGACTACGAGCAGTACTTC.

This clonotype was detected many times. V gene TRBV6-5 combines with J gene TRBJ2-3, with TRBD2 matching over 11 bases. The V gene's germline CDR1 is MNHEY and CDR2 SVGAGI. With V trimmed by 0 bases and J by 6 bases, 11 bases remained unmatched. The CDR3 totals 18 residues. The CDR3 region has the DNA TGTGCCAGCAGTTACTCCAATTTACTAGCGGGAGCAGGGGATACGCAGTATTTT. As protein: CASSYSNLLAGAGDTQYF.

The chain employs TRBV7-2 and TRBJ2-7; perhaps TRBD1 as D (7 bases). V was clipped by 2 bases and J by 5 bases, with 19 bases between them. This CDR3 is 16 amino acids long. Per germline, CDR1 SGHTA and CDR2 FQGNSA. Here the CDR3 reads CASSLSNGQGEDEQYF. The CDR3 DNA reads TGTGCCAGCAGCTTATCAAACGGCCAGGGGGAGGACGAGCAGTACTTC.

As to this clonotype: This sequence may be a read error, since a much larger clone differs from it by one base. The chain has TRBV4-3 and TRBJ2-3; no reliable D call. Germline V gene data show CDR1 as LGHNA and CDR2 as YSLEER. The CDR3 has 14 amino acids. The CDR3 protein is CASSQERSTDTQCF. The DNA for the CDR3 is TGCGCCAGCAGCCAAGAGAGGAGCACAGATACGCAGTGTTTT.

V gene TRBV12-3 or TRBV12-4 combines with J gene TRBJ2-7; D remains unclear. V lost 2 bases and J lost 6, with 11 bases in between. The CDR3 is 13 amino acids. The CDR3 DNA reads TGTGCCAGCAGTTTACAAGAAGGGCGCGAGCAGTACTTC. It yields the protein CASSLQEGREQYF.

This clonotype came up many times. The rearrangement uses TRBV6-5 and TRBJ1-6; the D is unclear. CDR1 and CDR2 from the germline V gene are MNHEY and SVGAGI. V lost 4 bases to trimming and J lost 9 bases, with 13 bases between them. This CDR3 spans 14 amino acids. In nucleotides, the CDR3 is TGTGCCAGCAGTTCGTTGTCACTAGTTTCACCCCTCCACTTT. It codes for CASSSLSLVSPLHF.

This clonotype was counted a few times. Since a much larger clone is just one base distant, this may be a read error. The gene calls are TRBV28 and TRBJ2-7, with 7 bases fitting TRBD2. After removal of 7 bases from V and 3 bases from J, the junction contained 12 bases not matched to a gene. The germline V gene encodes CDR1 MDHEN and CDR2 SYDVKM. CDR3 length: 15 residues. In nucleotides, the CDR3 is TGTGCCAGCACTATGTCTGGGGCTAGCGGCTACGAGCAGTACTTC. This sequence encodes CASTMSGASGYEQYF.

A remark on this clonotype: A read error may be the cause here, since a much bigger clone is one base away. The rearrangement links TRBV5-5 to TRBJ2-1; unclear D gene. V was trimmed by 4 bases and J by 8 bases, leaving 13 bases between them. This CDR3 contains 13 residues. Germline lookup yields CDR1 SGHKS and CDR2 YYEKEE (reference sequence). This CDR3 is CASSHTVGDEQFF. CDR3 coding DNA: TGTGCCAGCAGCCACACAGTGGGTGATGAGCAGTTCTTC.

The chain couples TRBV10-3 to TRBJ2-7; the D gene could be TRBD1 or TRBD2 (7 bases each). Trimming left V 6 bases short and J 3 bases short, with 21 bases between. The CDR3 consists of 16 residues. From germline, CDR1 is ENHRY and CDR2 SYGVKD. CDR3 coding DNA: TGTGCCATCAGCTCTCAGGGGGGGGCGGTCAGCTACGAGCAGTACTTC. This sequence encodes CAISSQGGAVSYEQYF.

The CDR3 nucleotides read TGTGCCAGCAGCCAAGAAAGTATTGAGGTAGGGGGGCCGAATCCCTACGAGCAGTACTTC. This sequence encodes CASSQESIEVGGPNPYEQYF. The chain links TRBV3-1 to TRBJ2-7; either TRBD1 or TRBD2 may fit D (6 bases each). Trimming removed 0 bases from V and 2 bases from J, with 26 bases in between. This CDR3 region has 20 residues. Per germline, CDR1 LGHDT and CDR2 YNNKEL (reference sequence).

The table lists this clonotype with many counts. The chain combines TRBV6-2 or TRBV6-3 with TRBJ2-3, with 7 bases fitting TRBD1. This CDR3 comprises 15 residues. The germline gives CDR1 MNHEY, CDR2 SVGEGT. With 4 bases clipped from V and 4 bases from J, the junction kept 8 bases outside the gene matches. The CDR3 nucleotides read TGTGCCAGCAGTTTCGACAGGGAAATTGCAGATACGCAGTATTTT. Protein product: CASSFDREIADTQYF.

V gene TRBV11-2 combines with J gene TRBJ1-2; D call uncertain. Trimming removed 1 base at V and 9 bases at J, with 15 bases between. Germline CDR1 is SGHAT and CDR2 is FQNNGV. This CDR3 has 14 residues. CDR3 DNA: TGTGCCAGCAGCTTAGCCGGGCCTCCCGGGAGCTACACCTTC. Amino acids: CASSLAGPPGSYTF.

A remark on this clonotype: One end of the junction varies from germline; a read error may be responsible. The V call is TRBV25-1, the J call TRBJ1-5, with D unclear. Per germline, CDR1 MGHDK and CDR2 SYGVNS. The CDR3 is 14 amino acids. In DNA, the CDR3 is TGTGCCAGCAGTGAAGGGGTTAGCTATCAGCCCCAGCATTTT. It yields the protein CASSEGVSYQPQHF.

This clonotype has a count of ten or more. Written as DNA, the CDR3 is TGTGCCAGCAGTCCACCGGGACAGAGGTATTTT. Residues: CASSPPGQRYF. The chain carries TRBV12-3 or TRBV12-4 and TRBJ2-3; 7 nucleotides line up with TRBD1. The CDR3 is 11 amino acids. The junction had 7 bases not matched to a gene; V was cut back by 5 bases and J by 14 bases.

This clonotype was recorded at least ten times. The genes are TRBV29-1 and TRBJ2-5; 8 nucleotides line up with TRBD1. Germline CDR1 reads SQVTM; CDR2 reads ANQGSEA. This CDR3 region has 15 residues. V was pared by 2 bases and J by 5 bases, with 10 bases of the junction left unmatched. CDR3 amino acids: CSVEWAGGAEETQYF. The CDR3 coding sequence is TGCAGCGTTGAATGGGCAGGGGGCGCGGAGGAGACCCAGTACTTC.

V usage is TRBV28 and J usage is TRBJ1-2; D may be TRBD1 (5 bases). V was clipped by 1 base and J by 5 bases, with 17 bases between them. The germline gives CDR1 MDHEN, CDR2 SYDVKM. The CDR3 spans 16 residues. CDR3 nucleotides: TGTGCCAGCAGTTTATTAATCGGGGGAAAGGGGTATGGCTACACCTTC. This translates into CASSLLIGGKGYGYTF.

In regard to this clonotype: A much more abundant neighbour one base away suggests this may be a read error. Because it lacks the conserved phenylalanine or tryptophan at the end, this CDR3 is likely a read error. The genes are TRBV7-9 and TRBJ1-4; D is undetermined. This CDR3 region has 13 residues. Germline values: CDR1 SEHNR, CDR2 FQNEAQ (reference sequence). The V end lost 4 bases, the J end lost 8 bases, and 11 bases lay between the germline ends. Written as DNA, the CDR3 is TGTGCCAGCAGCTCATCCTTGGCAGAAAAACTGTTTTCT. Translating gives CASSSSLAEKLFS.

J is TRBJ2-7 and V is TRBV5-1; no clear D. The CDR3 sequence is 15 residues long. Germline CDR1 reads SGHRS; CDR2 reads YFSETQ. V dropped 3 bases and J dropped 7 bases, with 20 bases sitting between them. The CDR3 nucleotides read TGCGCCAGCAGCTCGATGGGGTCTGGGTCGGAGGAGCAGTACTTC. This encodes CASSSMGSGSEEQYF. The full variable domain, with the rest looked up from reference TRBV5-1 and TRBJ2-7, is KAGVTQTPRYLIKTRGQQVTLSCSPISGHRSVSWYQQTPGQGLQFLFEYFSETQRNKGNFPGRFSGRQFSNSRSEMNVSTLELGDSALYLCASSSMGSGSEEQYFGPGTRLTVT.

As for this clonotype: This clone may be a read error of a much larger clone one base away. This rearrangement joins TRBV6-5 to TRBJ1-1; 8 bases agree with TRBD1. Trimming removed 7 bases from V and 3 bases from J; junction bases left unmatched: 4. This CDR3 is 13 amino acids long. CDR1 is MNHEY and CDR2 is SVGAGI in the germline V gene. The CDR3 DNA reads as TGTGCCAGCACCCAGGGGGCCCACACTGAAGCTTTCTTT. It codes for CASTQGAHTEAFF.

A word on this clonotype: In this CDR3 the conserved last residue, phenylalanine or tryptophan, is missing, so a read error is likely. The V gene is TRBV5-5, the J gene TRBJ1-4; maybe TRBD1 (5 bases). Per the germline V gene, CDR1 is SGHKS and CDR2 is YYEKEE (reference sequence). V shed 2 bases and J shed 3 bases, with 11 bases lying between them. The CDR3 sequence is 15 residues long. CDR3 sequence reads: CASSLIWGANEKLFC. CDR3 DNA: TGTGCCAGCAGCTTAATCTGGGGGGCTAATGAAAAACTGTTTTGT.

Worth noting for this clonotype: A read error may explain this, as a much larger clone is one base away. The chain is built from TRBV20-1 and TRBJ2-1; D is uncertain. V lost 3 bases and J lost 8, with 11 bases in between. Germline V gene data show CDR1 as DFQATT and CDR2 as SNEGSKA (reference sequence). The CDR3 length is 12 residues. In DNA form, the CDR3 reads TGCAGTGCTAGCGAAGGGTACGATGAGCAGTTCTTC. It translates to CSASEGYDEQFF.

The gene calls are TRBV30 and TRBJ2-1; TRBD1 agrees at 9 bases. Losses at the gene ends were 4 bases for V and 1 base for J; bases not matched to a gene: 11. This CDR3 has 17 residues. CDR1 GTSNPN and CDR2 SVGIG come from the germline V gene (reference sequence). CDR3 sequence: CAWTPYGTGLSYNEQFF. In DNA, the CDR3 is TGTGCCTGGACCCCGTACGGGACAGGGCTGTCCTACAATGAGCAGTTCTTC.

A word on this clonotype: This could be a read error, since a much larger clone is one nucleotide away. The V call is TRBV7-2, the J call TRBJ1-1; D unclear. Germline V gives CDR1 SGHTA, CDR2 FQGNSA. Deletions cut 8 bases from V and 3 bases from J, with 22 bases between. CDR3 length: 16 residues. The CDR3 reads CASRASGAAGDTEAFF. The CDR3 nucleotides are TGTGCCAGCCGCGCCAGCGGAGCGGCCGGGGACACTGAAGCTTTCTTT.